Below, one TCR beta chain is given with its context. Antigen: not known. The data stem from a study of T cell repertoires in cytomegalovirus infection. Looking at the study overall: Alongside well-studied HLA-B-restricted CMV epitopes, recently identified HLA-C-restricted CMV epitopes were also used. General study points: In two of eight donors, the top clonotype was HLA-C-restricted CMV-specific. Carriers of CMV plus the relevant HLA were identified by cumulative public TCR beta family frequency.

One entry per CDR3 protein, called by TCRdb with MiXCR from the reads. The sample has about 920,000 distinct CDR3 sequences; approximately 31% are singletons. The CDR3 consists of 16 residues. Germline V gene lookup returns CDR1 SGHVS and CDR2 FNYEAQ. V dropped 4 bases and J dropped 0 bases, with 15 bases sitting between them. The sequencing here drew on cultured CD8+ T cells from PBMCs, taken from culture after CMV antigen stimulation. This sequence was found in a human donor in good health (CMV status not recorded). Some clones in this sample may be carry-over from other donors' samples. This chain uses TRBV7-6 with TRBJ1-1; D is undetermined. Here the CDR3 DNA reads TGTGCCAGCAGCTCTACAGAGGAACCTATGAACACTGAAGCTTTCTTT. As protein: CASSSTEEPMNTEAFF.